One sample yielded the 26 T cell receptor beta chains listed below, sequenced in a study of beta chain features in type 1 diabetes (dated by TCRdb to the late 2010s). Overall study outcomes, separate from this receptor: In all four CD4+ subsets, TCRB CDR3 length was moderately but significantly shorter in type 1 diabetes patients.

Their antigens are not known. The library was prepared using the immunoSEQ multiplex PCR assay. The High Capacity cDNA Reverse Transcription Kit was used to reverse transcribe all of the isolated RNA, meaning that expressed TCRB transcripts were what got sequenced. TCRdb re-hosts the immuneACCESS table, in-frame sequences only. Its copies lack some clones; in the studies checked, an unresolved V gene accounts for under half of them, and the cause for the rest is not known. This sample lists about 240,000 clones; around 13% were detected once. The ten largest clones represent around 0.019% of the sample. Sequences were obtained from naive CD4+ T cells from blood. Read against the paper, the sample's cell subset or site label means: true naive CD4+ T cells. These receptors originate from a man aged 30 to 39 with type 1 diabetes.

The chain is built from TRBV7-9 and TRBJ2-3; possibly TRBD2 for D (5 bases). This CDR3 has 14 amino acids. V was clipped by 3 bases and J by 0 bases, with 7 bases between them. CDR1 SEHNR and CDR2 FQNEAQ come from the germline V gene (reference sequence). The DNA for the CDR3 is TGTGCCAGCAGCTTCGGCGGGAGCACAGATACGCAGTATTTT. This sequence encodes CASSFGGSTDTQYF.

Written as DNA, the CDR3 is TGCGCCAGCAGCTTGGGGGGGGAACAGCCCCAGCATTTT. It yields the protein CASSLGGEQPQHF. This chain connects TRBV5-1 to TRBJ1-5; tentative D call: TRBD1 (5 bases). CDR1 and CDR2 (germline): SGHRS, YFSETQ. The CDR3 is 13 amino acids. The V end was cut by 0 bases, the J end by 7 bases, with 8 bases between.

This chain joins TRBV2 and TRBJ1-4; 8 bases agree with TRBD1. CDR1 SNHLY and CDR2 FYNNEI come from the germline V gene. CDR3 size: 17 residues. With V trimmed by 2 bases and J by 3 bases, 8 bases remained unmatched. The CDR3: CASSELPGGAANEKLFF. DNA for the CDR3: TGTGCCAGCAGTGAACTGCCAGGGGGCGCAGCTAATGAAAAACTGTTTTTT.

In its sample, this clone was seen a few times. This chain links TRBV29-1 with TRBJ1-1; no clear D. V lost 3 bases, J lost 6 bases, and 5 bases lay in between. CDR3 size: 10 residues. Germline V gene lookup returns CDR1 SQVTM and CDR2 ANQGSEA. In nucleotides, the CDR3 is TGCAGCGTTGACGGTGCTGAAGCTTTCTTT. It specifies CSVDGAEAFF.

This chain uses TRBV30 with TRBJ1-2, with TRBD1 identical over 7 bases. This CDR3 is 12 amino acids long. The trim removed 0 bases at V and 8 bases at J, leaving 3 bases unmatched. Germline CDR1 is GTSNPN and CDR2 is SVGIG (reference sequence). The CDR3 bases are TGTGCCTGGAGTGTAACGGACAGGGGCTACACCTTC. This codes for CAWSVTDRGYTF.

CDR3 nucleotides: TGTGCCAGCAGCGCCGGGTCTCCGCCGGCCGAGCAGTACTTC. Amino acid sequence: CASSAGSPPAEQYF. The gene calls are TRBV9 and TRBJ2-7; D gene ambiguous. The germline gives CDR1 SGDLS, CDR2 YYNGEE. The CDR3 is 14 amino acids. Deletions cut 3 bases from V and 6 bases from J, with 16 bases between.

This clone was detected a few times. The chain carries TRBV5-1 and TRBJ2-3; 8 bases are shared with TRBD2. This CDR3 is built from 15 residues. Germline V gene sequence: CDR1 SGHRS, CDR2 YFSETQ. The J segment lost 3 bases and the V segment lost 3 bases, leaving 6 bases of the junction unmatched. The CDR3 region is CASSWTGGPTDTQYF. The DNA for the CDR3 is TGCGCCAGCAGCTGGACGGGGGGGCCGACAGATACGCAGTATTTT.

The CDR3 region is CSVRTGEETQYF. Written as DNA, the CDR3 is TGCAGCGTACGGACAGGGGAGGAGACCCAGTACTTC. V is TRBV29-1 and J is TRBJ2-5, with 9 bases fitting TRBD1. Germline values: CDR1 SQVTM, CDR2 ANQGSEA. This CDR3 region has 12 residues. V shed 6 bases and J 5 bases; nucleotides not matched to a gene: 4.

CDR3 coding DNA: TGCGCCAGCAGCCCCTCCCCCCTCAATGAGCAGTTCTTC. It translates to CASSPSPLNEQFF. The chain carries TRBV5-1 and TRBJ2-1; D remains unclear. V lost 4 bases and J lost 6, with 11 bases in between. The CDR3 runs to 13 residues. Germline V lookup: CDR1 SGHRS, CDR2 YFSETQ.

This clone was counted only a few times. This rearrangement joins TRBV19 to TRBJ2-1, with 10 bases identical to TRBD1. J was trimmed by 5 bases and V by 5 bases; bases with no gene match: 6. This CDR3 is built from 15 residues. CDR1 LNHDA and CDR2 SQIVND come from the germline V gene (reference sequence). The CDR3, as DNA: TGTGCCAGTAGTCCGGGACAGGGGAATAACAATGAGCAGTTCTTC. Amino acids: CASSPGQGNNNEQFF. The full variable domain, in which reference TRBV19 and TRBJ2-1 provide the parts outside the CDR3, is DGGITQSPKYLFRKEGQNVTLSCEQNLNHDAMYWYRQDPGQGLRLIYYSQIVNDFQKGDIAEGYSVSREKKESFPLTVTSAQKNPTAFYLCASSPGQGNNNEQFFGPGTRLTVL.

The rearrangement links TRBV7-9 to TRBJ1-1, with 7 bases lining up with TRBD1. Germline V gene sequence: CDR1 SEHNR, CDR2 FQNEAQ (reference sequence). This CDR3 is 12 amino acids long. Unmatched junction bases numbered 5, after V lost 6 bases and J lost 7 bases. The CDR3 region is CASSQTGFEAFF. The CDR3 DNA reads as TGTGCCAGCAGTCAGACAGGGTTTGAAGCTTTCTTT.

This clone was counted between two and nine times. CDR3: CASGRDRGEEKLFF. The CDR3 nucleotides are TGTGCCAGCGGAAGGGACAGGGGAGAAGAAAAACTGTTTTTT. J is TRBJ1-4 and V is TRBV7-9, with 10 bases that match TRBD1. With V trimmed by 8 bases and J by 8 bases, 8 bases remained unmatched. Germline V CDR1 and CDR2: SEHNR, FQNEAQ (reference sequence). There are 14 residues in the CDR3. The full variable domain, its missing parts supplied by reference TRBV7-9 and TRBJ1-4, is DTGVSQNPRHKITKRGQNVTFRCDPISEHNRLYWYRQTLGQGPEFLTYFQNEAQLEKSRLLSDRFSAERPKGSFSTLEIQRTEQGDSAMYLCASGRDRGEEKLFFGSGTQLSVL.

This clone came up a few times. This chain joins TRBV11-2 and TRBJ2-2, with 10 positions matching TRBD2. The junction had 6 bases not matched to a gene; V was cut back by 3 bases and J by 5 bases. This CDR3 is built from 16 residues. Germline assignment: CDR1 SGHAT and CDR2 FQNNGV. Here the CDR3 DNA reads TGTGCCAGCAGCTTCCACCCTAGCGGGGGTACCGGGGAGCTGTTTTTT. This encodes CASSFHPSGGTGELFF. The full variable domain, rest sourced from reference TRBV11-2 and TRBJ2-2, is EAGVAQSPRYKIIEKRQSVAFWCNPISGHATLYWYQQILGQGPKLLIQFQNNGVVDDSQLPKDRFSAERLKGVDSTLKIQPAKLEDSAVYLCASSFHPSGGTGELFFGEGSRLTVL.

The table lists this clone with a few counts. The rearrangement joins TRBV11-2 to TRBJ2-3; TRBD2 is a possible D gene (5 bases). CDR1 is SGHAT and CDR2 is FQNNGV in the germline V gene. This CDR3 comprises 15 residues. V dropped 5 bases and J dropped 0 bases, with 12 bases sitting between them. In DNA form, the CDR3 reads TGTGCCAGCAGCCCTCGATCGGGGAGCACAGATACGCAGTATTTT. Residues: CASSPRSGSTDTQYF.

This clone occurred once. The CDR3 is CASSARQGGDTEAFF. The CDR3 coding sequence is TGCGCCAGCAGCGCCCGACAGGGCGGGGACACTGAAGCTTTCTTT. The rearrangement joins TRBV5-1 to TRBJ1-1; 7 nucleotides line up with TRBD1. V shed 4 bases, J shed 3 bases, and the junction held 9 bases outside the gene matches. Germline lookup yields CDR1 SGHRS and CDR2 YFSETQ. The CDR3 covers 15 residues.

The chain uses TRBV6-5 and TRBJ2-7, with a tentative D call TRBD1 (6 bases). CDR3 length: 14 amino acids. V dropped 2 bases and J dropped 4 bases, with 12 bases sitting between them. Germline lookup yields CDR1 MNHEY and CDR2 SVGAGI. DNA of the CDR3: TGTGCCAGCAGTTACCAACAGACAGGATACGAGCAGTACTTC. The encoded protein is CASSYQQTGYEQYF.

This clone came up a few times. The rearrangement links TRBV11-3 to TRBJ2-3; 11 nucleotides match TRBD2. V dropped 5 bases and J dropped 5; count of bases not matched to a gene: 3. The CDR3 extends over 14 amino acids. CDR1 and CDR2 from the germline V gene are SGHNT and YENEEA. The CDR3 loop is CASSRSGRGDTQYF. The CDR3 region has the DNA TGTGCCAGCAGCCGTAGCGGGAGGGGAGATACGCAGTATTTT.

This chain joins TRBV10-2 and TRBJ2-2; D is unclear. The CDR3 extends over 13 amino acids. Germline CDR1 WSHSY, CDR2 SAAADI. V shed 3 bases and J shed 1 base, with 3 bases lying between them. The CDR3: CASSDWNTGELFF. CDR3 DNA sequence: TGCGCCAGCAGTGACTGGAACACCGGGGAGCTGTTTTTT.

In its sample, this clone was seen a few times. The CDR3 region is CASRESGSTGELFF. CDR3 bases: TGTGCCAGCAGGGAAAGCGGGAGTACCGGGGAGCTGTTTTTT. The rearrangement uses TRBV7-9 and TRBJ2-2; 8 bases line up with TRBD2. Trimming took 6 bases from V and 5 from J; bases not matched to a gene: 5. This CDR3 region has 14 residues. CDR1 and CDR2 (germline): SEHNR, FQNEAQ (reference sequence).

This clone was detected a few times. The rearrangement joins TRBV30 to TRBJ1-5; D uncertain. Trimming pared 3 bases from V and 2 bases from J, leaving 8 bases between. This CDR3 spans 13 amino acids. Germline V gene lookup returns CDR1 GTSNPN and CDR2 SVGIG (reference sequence). The CDR3 DNA is TGTGCCTGGAGCGGGGAGGGCAATCAGCCCCAGCATTTT. It translates to CAWSGEGNQPQHF.

The gene calls are TRBV5-1 and TRBJ2-5; 9 nucleotides agree with TRBD2. In germline, CDR1 is SGHRS, CDR2 YFSETQ. The CDR3 has 16 amino acids. V shed 0 bases, J shed 2 bases, and the junction held 5 bases outside the gene matches. CDR3 in DNA: TGCGCCAGCAGCTTGGGAACTAGCGGGTTGCAAGAGACCCAGTACTTC. This translates into CASSLGTSGLQETQYF.

Turning to this clone: In the same sample, other DNA sequences code for this CDR3. This chain joins TRBV9 and TRBJ1-1; D remains unclear. The CDR3 loop spans 13 amino acids. Trimming stripped 0 bases from V and 0 bases from J, with 3 bases between. Germline CDR1 reads SGDLS; CDR2 reads YYNGEE. The CDR3 region is CASSVAMNTEAFF. The CDR3, as DNA: TGTGCCAGCAGCGTAGCTATGAACACTGAAGCTTTCTTT.

This clone was detected only a few times. DNA of the CDR3: TGTGCCAGCTCACCTGCCGTAGGGGACACTGAAGCTTTCTTT. Its translation: CASSPAVGDTEAFF. The V call is TRBV18, the J call TRBJ1-1, with D possibly matching TRBD1 (5 bases). Germline V lookup: CDR1 KGHSH, CDR2 LQKENI. V dropped 3 bases and J dropped 3 bases, with 11 bases sitting between them. The CDR3 spans 14 residues.

CDR3 bases: TGTGCCATCAGGACCGGGACAGACTATGGCTACACCTTC. Its protein product is CAIRTGTDYGYTF. The V gene is TRBV10-3, the J gene TRBJ1-2; TRBD1 matches at 7 bases. This CDR3 is built from 13 residues. Germline assignment: CDR1 ENHRY and CDR2 SYGVKD. The junction had 4 bases not matched to a gene; V was cut back by 6 bases and J by 3 bases.

This clone turned up a few times. V usage is TRBV5-1 and J usage is TRBJ2-3; D is possibly TRBD2 (6 bases). This CDR3 is 16 amino acids long. V was cut by 0 bases and J by 2 bases, with 13 bases left in between. CDR1 SGHRS and CDR2 YFSETQ come from the germline V gene. The CDR3 DNA reads as TGCGCCAGCAGCTTGGCAACTAGCATCGTCACAGATACGCAGTATTTT. Protein: CASSLATSIVTDTQYF.

This chain joins TRBV4-1 and TRBJ2-5; TRBD2 agrees at 9 bases. CDR1 is MGHRA and CDR2 is YSYEKL in the germline V gene. This CDR3 is built from 16 residues. V shed 3 bases and J 2 bases; nucleotides not matched to a gene: 7. The CDR3 is CASSQGAGGGQETQYF. CDR3 nucleotides: TGCGCCAGCAGCCAGGGAGCGGGAGGAGGGCAAGAGACCCAGTACTTC.